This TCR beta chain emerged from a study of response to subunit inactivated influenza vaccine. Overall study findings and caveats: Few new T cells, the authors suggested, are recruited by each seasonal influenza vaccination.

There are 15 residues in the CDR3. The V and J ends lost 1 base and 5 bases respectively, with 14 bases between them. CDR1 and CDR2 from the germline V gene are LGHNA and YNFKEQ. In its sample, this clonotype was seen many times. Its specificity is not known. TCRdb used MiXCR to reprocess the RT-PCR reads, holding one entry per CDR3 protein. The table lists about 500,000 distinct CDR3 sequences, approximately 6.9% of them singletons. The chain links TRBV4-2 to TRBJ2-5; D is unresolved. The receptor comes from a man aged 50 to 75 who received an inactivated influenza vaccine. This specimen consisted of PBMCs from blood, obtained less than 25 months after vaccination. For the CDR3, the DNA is TGTGCCAGCAGCCAAGTGGCAGCCAAAGGGGAGACCCAGTACTTC. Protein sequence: CASSQVAAKGETQYF.